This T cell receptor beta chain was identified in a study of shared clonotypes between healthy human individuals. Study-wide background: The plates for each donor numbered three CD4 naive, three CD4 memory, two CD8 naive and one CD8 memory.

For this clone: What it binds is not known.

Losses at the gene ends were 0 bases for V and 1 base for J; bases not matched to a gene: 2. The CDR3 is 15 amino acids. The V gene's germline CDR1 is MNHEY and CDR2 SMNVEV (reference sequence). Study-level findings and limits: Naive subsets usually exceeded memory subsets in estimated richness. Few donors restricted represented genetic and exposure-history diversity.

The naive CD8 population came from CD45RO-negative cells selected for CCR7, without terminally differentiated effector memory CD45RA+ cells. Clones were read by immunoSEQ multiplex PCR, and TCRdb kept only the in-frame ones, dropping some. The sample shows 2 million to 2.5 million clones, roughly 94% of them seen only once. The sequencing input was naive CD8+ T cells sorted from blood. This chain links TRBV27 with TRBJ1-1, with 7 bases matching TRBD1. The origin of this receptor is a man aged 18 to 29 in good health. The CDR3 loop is CASSLSGTANTEAFF. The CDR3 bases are TGTGCCAGCAGTTTATCGGGGACAGCGAACACTGAAGCTTTCTTT.